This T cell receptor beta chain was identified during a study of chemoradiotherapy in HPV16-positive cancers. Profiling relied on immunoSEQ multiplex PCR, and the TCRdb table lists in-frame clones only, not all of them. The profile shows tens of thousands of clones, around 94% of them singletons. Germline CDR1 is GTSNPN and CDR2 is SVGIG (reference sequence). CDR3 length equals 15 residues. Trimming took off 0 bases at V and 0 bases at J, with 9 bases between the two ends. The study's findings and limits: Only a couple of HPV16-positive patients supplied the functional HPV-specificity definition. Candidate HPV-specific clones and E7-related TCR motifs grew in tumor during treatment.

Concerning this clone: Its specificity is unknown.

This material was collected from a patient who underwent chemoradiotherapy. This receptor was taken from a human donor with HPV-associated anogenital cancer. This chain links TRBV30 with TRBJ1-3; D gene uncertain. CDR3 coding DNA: TGTGCCTGGAGTGTTGGTCGGAGCTCTGGAAACACCATATATTTT. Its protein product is CAWSVGRSSGNTIYF.